Listed below are T cell receptor beta chains from one sample, sequenced in a study of T cell responses to AZD1222 COVID-19 vaccine. The table came from immunoSEQ multiplex PCR; TCRdb's copy has only in-frame clones and leaves some out. The sample includes roughly 150,000 clones, around nine tenths seen only once; the top ten take roughly 4.7%. The specimen was peripheral blood, collected on day 0 of AZD1222 vaccination. These TCRs come from an adult in good health. Each CDR3 is given with its conserved first and last residue. Each record gives: J gene, V gene, D gene, clone size, CDR3 protein, CDR3 DNA. The D gene is left open where the match is weak. Size is stated for part of the rows, as once, few or many counts, or as a class when the clone is expanded.

>TRBJ2-7|TRBV11-2|.|.
CASSLGSYEQYF
TGTGCCAGCAGCTTAGGGAGCTACGAGCAGTACTTC
>TRBJ2-7|TRBV28|.|.
CASSSVGSSPYEQYF
TGTGCCAGCAGCTCCGTCGGGAGTTCCCCCTACGAGCAGTACTTC
>TRBJ1-1|TRBV2|.|.
CASAGRPGTVNTEAFF
TGTGCCAGCGCAGGCCGGCCCGGGACGGTGAACACTGAAGCTTTCTTT
>TRBJ1-2|TRBV5-8|.|.
CASSFSTGSSYGYTF
TGTGCCAGCAGCTTTTCTACAGGGAGCAGCTATGGCTACACCTTC
>TRBJ1-1|TRBV7-8|TRBD1|.
CASSPQDRSGVQVF
TGTGCCAGCAGCCCCCAGGACAGGTCCGGGGTTCAGGTCTTT
>TRBJ1-5|TRBV19|.|.
CASSMVGGGGNQPQHF
TGTGCCAGTAGTATGGTAGGCGGAGGGGGCAATCAGCCCCAGCATTTT
>TRBJ2-3|TRBV11-2|.|.
CASSSGGQNTQYF
TGTGCCAGCAGCTCTGGTGGACAGAATACGCAGTATTTT
>TRBJ2-2|TRBV7-9|.|.
CAWARAANTGELFF
TGTGCCTGGGCTAGGGCTGCGAACACCGGGGAGCTGTTTTTT
>TRBJ2-1|TRBV10-2|TRBD2|.
CASSLAGGHNEQFF
TGCGCCAGCAGTCTAGCGGGTGGCCACAATGAGCAGTTCTTC
>TRBJ1-2|TRBV3-1/TRBV3-2|.|.
CASSQEGQAYGYTF
TGTGCCAGCAGCCAAGAAGGTCAGGCCTATGGCTACACCTTC
>TRBJ1-2|TRBV27|.|.
CASSLSMGANYGYTF
TGTGCCAGCAGTTTATCGATGGGGGCTAACTATGGCTACACCTTC
>TRBJ1-2|TRBV27|TRBD1|.
CASSLSRGPYGYTF
TGTGCCAGCAGTTTATCCAGGGGGCCATATGGCTACACCTTC
>TRBJ1-1|TRBV9|.|.
CASSVSAAGLNTEAFF
TGTGCCAGCAGCGTTTCGGCGGCAGGTCTGAACACTGAAGCTTTCTTT
>TRBJ2-5|TRBV28|TRBD2|.
CASSLLHRGAGEAETQYF
TGTGCCAGCAGTTTACTCCACCGGGGAGCGGGAGAAGCAGAGACCCAGTACTTC
>TRBJ2-5|TRBV28|.|.
CASSFSVIPSGETQYF
TGTGCCAGCAGTTTTTCGGTCATCCCCTCTGGTGAGACCCAGTACTTC
>TRBJ2-7|TRBV11-2|TRBD2|.
CASSYQASGSYEQYF
TGTGCCAGCAGCTATCAGGCTAGCGGGAGCTACGAGCAGTACTTC
>TRBJ2-7|TRBV27|.|.
CASRVGQSLPYEQYF
TGTGCCAGCAGGGTCGGTCAAAGTCTCCCCTACGAGCAGTACTTC
>TRBJ2-1|TRBV6-5|.|.
CASRLARAKEQFF
TGTGCCAGCAGGCTAGCCCGAGCTAAAGAGCAGTTCTTC
>TRBJ2-7|TRBV5-3|.|.
CARSLIYLITLADIFYEQYF
TGTGCCAGAAGCTTGATTTACTTAATAACCTTGGCCGACATCTTCTACGAGCAGTACTTC
>TRBJ1-2|TRBV28|.|.
CASSLGPRDGYTF
TGTGCCAGCAGTTTAGGACCCCGGGACGGCTACACCTTC
>TRBJ1-5|TRBV30|.|.
CAWSVQDNQPQHF
TGTGCCTGGAGTGTACAGGACAATCAGCCCCAGCATTTT
>TRBJ2-5|TRBV24-1|.|few
CATGRGETQYF
TGTGCCACCGGGCGCGGAGAGACCCAGTACTTC
>TRBJ2-7|TRBV12-3/TRBV12-4|TRBD1|.
CASSLGRGSEQYF
TGTGCCAGCAGTTTGGGCAGGGGGTCCGAGCAGTACTTC
>TRBJ2-3|TRBV9|.|.
CASSPQEDTQYF
TGTGCCAGCAGCCCTCAGGAAGATACGCAGTATTTT
>TRBJ2-7|TRBV28|TRBD1|few
CASSPGQGYEQYF
TGTGCCAGCAGCCCCGGACAGGGCTACGAGCAGTACTTC
>TRBJ1-4|TRBV6-5|.|.
CASSYGGTPNEKLFF
TGTGCCAGCAGTTACGGCGGGACGCCTAATGAAAAACTGTTTTTT
>TRBJ1-5|TRBV7-2|TRBD1|.
CASSRNTGGGQPQHF
TGTGCCAGCAGCCGGAACACAGGGGGCGGTCAGCCCCAGCATTTT
>TRBJ2-3|TRBV7-6|.|.
CASSRGFTDTQYF
TGTGCCAGCTCGAGGGGCTTTACAGATACGCAGTATTTT
>TRBJ2-2|TRBV6-2/TRBV6-3|TRBD2|.
CASSQRTSGRRRAGELFF
TGTGCCAGCAGTCAGAGGACTAGCGGGAGAAGAAGGGCCGGGGAGCTGTTTTTT
>TRBJ2-1|TRBV28|.|.
CASSFLLGNEQFF
TGTGCCAGCAGTTTCCTATTGGGGAATGAGCAGTTCTTC
>TRBJ2-1|TRBV11-3|.|.
CASSLRPGQEGDEQFF
TGTGCCAGCAGTTTAAGACCAGGCCAGGAGGGCGATGAGCAGTTCTTC
>TRBJ1-2|TRBV3-1/TRBV3-2|.|few
CASSQDVGGYGYTF
TGTGCCAGCAGCCAAGATGTCGGGGGCTATGGCTACACCTTC
>TRBJ1-5|TRBV6-5|.|.
CASSYSGAYQPQHF
TGTGCCAGCAGTTACTCAGGGGCCTATCAGCCCCAGCATTTT
>TRBJ1-1|TRBV9|.|.
CASSGGRDNTEAFF
TGTGCCAGCAGCGGCGGCAGGGACAACACTGAAGCTTTCTTT
>TRBJ1-2|TRBV4-1|TRBD1|.
CASSHRQGDDYGYTF
TGCGCCAGCAGCCACCGACAGGGAGATGACTATGGCTACACCTTC
>TRBJ2-5|TRBV28|TRBD2|once
CASSLPGRGETQYF
TGTGCCAGCAGTTTGCCCGGGAGGGGAGAGACCCAGTACTTC
>TRBJ1-6|TRBV27|.|once
CASQGRLDSPLHF
TGTGCCAGCCAGGGTCGTCTCGATTCACCCCTCCACTTT
>TRBJ1-2|TRBV6-2/TRBV6-3|TRBD1|once
CASSYTGQGTF
TGTGCCAGCAGTTATACCGGACAGGGCACCTTC
>TRBJ1-5|TRBV28|TRBD1|.
CASRPGQGGQPQHF
TGTGCCAGCAGGCCGGGACAGGGCGGTCAGCCCCAGCATTTT
>TRBJ2-7|TRBV19|TRBD1|.
CASSIGGQAYEQYF
TGTGCCAGTAGTATAGGGGGACAGGCCTACGAGCAGTACTTC
>TRBJ2-3|TRBV7-9|.|.
CASSLFSTDTQYF
TGTGCCAGCAGCTTATTTAGCACAGATACGCAGTATTTT
>TRBJ2-7|TRBV4-3|.|.
CASSPTRLGANAYEQYF
TGCGCCAGCAGCCCGACGCGATTAGGGGCGAATGCCTACGAGCAGTACTTC
>TRBJ1-2|TRBV6-2/TRBV6-3|.|.
CASSYAGGANYGYTF
TGTGCCAGCAGTTACGCGGGGGGCGCTAACTATGGCTACACCTTC
>TRBJ1-4|TRBV7-2|TRBD1|.
CASSSGQGNEKLFF
TGTGCCAGCAGCTCGGGACAGGGTAATGAAAAACTGTTTTTT
>TRBJ2-3|TRBV28|TRBD2|.
CASSRTSGRSRGPDTQYF
TGTGCCAGCTCACGGACTAGCGGGAGGTCTAGGGGGCCGGATACGCAGTATTTT
>TRBJ1-1|TRBV9|.|.
CASSVGGHTEAFF
TGTGCCAGCAGCGTAGGCGGACACACTGAAGCTTTCTTT
>TRBJ2-5|TRBV18|TRBD1|once
CASSPDRGQETQYF
TGTGCCAGCTCACCGGACAGGGGTCAAGAGACCCAGTACTTC
>TRBJ1-3|TRBV18|.|few
CASSPQRGPASGNTIYF
TGTGCCAGCTCACCCCAGAGGGGACCGGCCTCTGGAAACACCATATATTTT
>TRBJ1-3|TRBV4-1|.|.
CASSQDDDRLAGNTIYF
TGCGCCAGCAGCCAAGATGACGACAGGCTGGCCGGAAACACCATATATTTT
>TRBJ1-6|TRBV9|TRBD1|.
CASSRGGGGTASPLHF
TGTGCCAGCAGCAGAGGAGGGGGCGGGACAGCCTCACCCCTCCACTTT
>TRBJ2-7|TRBV3-1/TRBV3-2|.|.
CASSQDRARAYEQYF
TGTGCCAGCAGCCAAGATAGGGCGCGAGCTTACGAGCAGTACTTC
>TRBJ1-1|TRBV19|.|.
CASSPRGEGEAFF
TGTGCCAGTAGCCCTCGGGGGGAGGGTGAAGCTTTCTTT
>TRBJ1-1|TRBV27|.|.
CASWRGGRTEAFF
TGTGCCAGTTGGAGGGGGGGTAGGACTGAAGCTTTCTTT
>TRBJ1-2|TRBV6-5|.|.
CASSYSEQGSYTF
TGTGCCAGCAGTTACTCTGAACAGGGAAGCTACACCTTC
>TRBJ2-7|TRBV5-6|.|.
CASSWSGTVYEQYF
TGTGCCAGCAGCTGGTCCGGGACGGTCTACGAGCAGTACTTC